This is a list of T cell receptor beta chains from one sample in a study of blood T cells in healthy people across ages. TCRdb independently ran MiXCR on the 5' RACE reads; one entry per CDR3 protein. The table lists roughly 640,000 distinct CDR3 sequences, roughly 30% of them singletons, with approximately 15% in the top ten. Sequencing was carried out using blood. These receptors came from a woman older than 75 in good health. The CDR3 runs from the conserved cysteine through the conserved F or W. The D gene is left open where the match is weak. Size tells how often a clone was seen (once, few, many) or the class of an expanded clone, and some rows leave it out.

cdr3_aa | v_call | d_call | j_call | clone_size
CASSQVSRTGTRGYTF | TRBV3-1 | . | TRBJ1-2 | few
CASSEGQGSGQPQHF | TRBV19 | TRBD1 | TRBJ1-5 | .
CASSVGTSRGQETQYF | TRBV9 | . | TRBJ2-5 | many
CSARGDRDTEAFF | TRBV20-1 | TRBD1 | TRBJ1-1 | .
CASSTGVPETQYF | TRBV6-2/TRBV6-3 | TRBD1 | TRBJ2-5 | many
CASSPPGQGASSETQYF | TRBV7-9 | TRBD1 | . | .
CASSVTSGRSREQFF | TRBV9 | TRBD2 | TRBJ2-1 | .
CASSPRDRGISKNIQYF | TRBV5-1 | TRBD1 | TRBJ2-4 | .
CASSLAVTRVETQYF | TRBV7-2 | . | TRBJ2-5 | many
CASSVAVGGSYNEQFF | TRBV9 | TRBD2 | TRBJ2-1 | many
CASVGGGGDTQYF | TRBV6-1 | TRBD2 | TRBJ2-3 | .
CASSPLGRGKGIAYEQYF | TRBV11-2 | TRBD1 | TRBJ2-7 | .
CASSLDPAGYEQYF | TRBV7-6 | . | TRBJ2-7 | many
CASGRTSGVYNEQFF | TRBV11-2 | TRBD2 | TRBJ2-1 | many
CASSAWGLAGRASSYNEQFF | TRBV2 | TRBD2 | TRBJ2-1 | many
CNVVRSGAKLFF | TRBV29-1 | . | TRBJ1-4 | .
CAWSSGTGCFAQYF | TRBV30 | TRBD1 | TRBJ2-3 | few
CASTPVQDSYEQYF | TRBV6-2/TRBV6-3 | . | . | once
CASSQGSGVTNEKLFF | TRBV4-2 | . | TRBJ1-4 | many
CASSGAGIYNEQFF | TRBV9 | . | TRBJ2-1 | many
CSVEAGADEQYF | TRBV29-1 | . | TRBJ2-7 | many
CASSGDRYEQYF | TRBV18 | . | TRBJ2-7 | many
CASSGDWLNTQYF | TRBV5-1 | . | TRBJ2-3 | many
CASSLRTYYEQYF | TRBV11-2 | . | TRBJ2-7 | many
CASSPPDREDTQYF | TRBV3-1 | . | TRBJ2-3 | many
CASSGRQGNTGELFF | TRBV5-1 | TRBD1 | TRBJ2-2 | .
CASSPPLVIPSTDTQYF | TRBV7-9 | . | TRBJ2-3 | .
CAWSWGQSSYEQYF | TRBV30 | TRBD1 | TRBJ2-7 | many
CSVEWGTSRLGGTQYF | TRBV29-1 | . | TRBJ2-5 | .